This T cell receptor beta chain was identified in a study of T cells in Graves' hyperthyroidism and ophthalmopathy. This clonotype was counted at least ten times. Researchers took RNA transcripts and amplified the TCR beta CDR3 regions from them. Using the HTBI primer set, a first-round RT-PCR was run on the TCR CDR3. TCRdb used MiXCR to reprocess the multiplex PCR reads, holding one entry per CDR3 protein. This sample has hundreds of thousands of distinct CDR3 sequences, with about 15% found just once. The germline V gene has CDR1 DFQATT and CDR2 SNEGSKA (reference sequence). Trimming took 3 bases from V and 3 from J; bases not matched to a gene: 4. The CDR3 runs to 15 residues.

This rearrangement joins TRBV20-1 to TRBJ2-3, with 12 bases matching TRBD2. Sample: blood. The receptor's source is a woman between 40 and 55 years old with Graves' hyperthyroidism. The CDR3 DNA follows: TGCAGTGCTAGCAGACTAGCGGGAGTTACAGATACGCAGTATTTT. Translation: CSASRLAGVTDTQYF.